One sample yielded the 29 T cell receptor beta chains listed below, sequenced in a study of brain T cells in children with intractable seizures. Clones were sequenced by immunoSEQ multiplex PCR, and TCRdb holds only the in-frame ones, with some missing. Of around 80,000 clones in the sample, around nine tenths are singletons; the top ten hold around 25%. Here the sequenced sample was peripheral blood, taken at surgery. The source of these receptors is a girl aged 2 to 10 with Rasmussen encephalitis and intractable seizures.

V gene TRBV11-2 combines with J gene TRBJ2-3; D could derive from TRBD1 or TRBD2 (5 bases each). V lost 8 bases to trimming and J lost 4 bases, with 10 bases between them. In germline, CDR1 is SGHAT, CDR2 FQNNGV. CDR3 length: 12 amino acids. The CDR3 region is CASGWGSDTQYF. As DNA, the CDR3 is TGTGCCAGCGGGTGGGGGTCAGATACGCAGTATTTT.

The rearrangement links TRBV6-6 to TRBJ2-1; D is undetermined. The V end was cut by 3 bases, the J end by 7 bases, with 13 bases between. The CDR3 loop spans 14 amino acids. The germline gives CDR1 MNHNY, CDR2 SVGAGI (reference sequence). The CDR3 sequence is CASSYLGPGNEQFF. CDR3 in DNA: TGTGCCAGCAGTTATCTTGGACCCGGGAATGAGCAGTTCTTC.

The sample holds one count of this clone. This chain's CDR3 is CASSFPGRNSPLHF. CDR3 sequence (DNA): TGTGCCAGCAGTTTTCCGGGGCGGAATTCACCCCTCCACTTT. J is TRBJ1-6 and V is TRBV27; possible D gene TRBD1, 5 bases. This CDR3 comprises 14 residues. Germline lookup yields CDR1 MNHEY and CDR2 SMNVEV (reference sequence). The V and J ends lost 3 bases and 7 bases respectively, with 10 bases between them.

This sequence joins TRBV9 and TRBJ1-4; 8 bases are a match to TRBD1. After removal of 4 bases from V and 6 bases from J, the junction contained 17 bases not matched to a gene. Germline CDR1 reads SGDLS; CDR2 reads YYNGEE. The CDR3 extends over 18 amino acids. CDR3 DNA sequence: TGTGCCAGCAGCCAACAAGGCGTGGGACAGGCAAAAGATGAAAAACTGTTTTTT. Translated: CASSQQGVGQAKDEKLFF.

The CDR3 sequence is CASSGRVQETQYF. The CDR3 region has the DNA TGTGCCAGTAGTGGCAGGGTGCAGGAGACCCAGTACTTC. The chain combines TRBV19 with TRBJ2-5; D is possibly TRBD1 (5 bases). CDR3 length equals 13 residues. Germline V gives CDR1 LNHDA, CDR2 SQIVND (reference sequence). V lost 5 bases to trimming and J lost 5 bases, with 12 bases between them.

The chain combines TRBV19 with TRBJ2-7, with TRBD1 identical over 12 bases. Unmatched junction bases numbered 7, after V lost 2 bases and J lost 2 bases. CDR1 and CDR2 (germline): LNHDA, SQIVND (reference sequence). The CDR3 totals 17 residues. The CDR3 protein is CASSIFPRDRGPYEQYF. The CDR3 region has the DNA TGTGCCAGTAGTATATTCCCCCGGGACAGGGGGCCCTACGAGCAGTACTTC.

The chain links TRBV11-2 to TRBJ1-4; D is undetermined. V was trimmed by 1 base and J by 0 bases, leaving 12 bases between them. The CDR3 sequence is 17 residues long. The germline V gene encodes CDR1 SGHAT and CDR2 FQNNGV. The CDR3 DNA is TGTGCCAGCAGCTTAGTGACGACGGAGGCAACTAATGAAAAACTGTTTTTT. This gives the protein CASSLVTTEATNEKLFF. The whole variable domain, filled in from reference TRBV11-2 and TRBJ1-4, reads EAGVAQSPRYKIIEKRQSVAFWCNPISGHATLYWYQQILGQGPKLLIQFQNNGVVDDSQLPKDRFSAERLKGVDSTLKIQPAKLEDSAVYLCASSLVTTEATNEKLFFGSGTQLSVL.

There are a few counts of this clone. The chain has TRBV9 and TRBJ1-1; 9 bases line up with TRBD1. This CDR3 has 16 residues. Per the germline V gene, CDR1 is SGDLS and CDR2 is YYNGEE. Trimming at V came to 4 bases and at J to 5 bases, leaving 12 bases not matched to a gene. The CDR3 loop is CASSLGQGDLRTEAFF. The CDR3, as DNA: TGTGCCAGCAGCTTGGGACAGGGAGATCTTAGAACTGAAGCTTTCTTT.

This sequence joins TRBV6-5 and TRBJ2-1; 7 bases fit TRBD1. The CDR3 has 14 amino acids. With 6 bases clipped from V and 0 bases from J, the junction kept 2 bases outside the gene matches. CDR1 MNHEY and CDR2 SVGAGI come from the germline V gene. The CDR3 sequence is CASSRDSSYNEQFF. The CDR3 nucleotides read TGTGCCAGCAGCCGGGACAGCTCCTACAATGAGCAGTTCTTC.

J is TRBJ1-3 and V is TRBV5-1; D gene uncertain. The germline gives CDR1 SGHRS, CDR2 YFSETQ. The ends were cut back, 4 bases at V and 2 bases at J, with 13 bases in the middle. This CDR3 region has 15 residues. The CDR3 DNA reads TGCGCCAGCAGCGTCACCAGTGATCCTGGAAACACCATATATTTT. Protein: CASSVTSDPGNTIYF.

The rearrangement joins TRBV7-8 to TRBJ2-5, with TRBD2 matching over 12 bases. J gave up 5 bases and V 1 base, and 8 bases lay outside the gene matches. This CDR3 is built from 17 residues. The germline CDR1 and CDR2 sequences are SGHVS and FQNEAQ. The CDR3 sequence is CASSLGRLAGGPETQYF. CDR3 nucleotides: TGTGCCAGCAGCTTAGGCCGTCTAGCGGGAGGGCCTGAGACCCAGTACTTC.

The chain links TRBV20-1 to TRBJ2-2; D unresolved. Between the trimmed V and J ends, which lost 1 base and 6 bases, there was a span of 0 bases. The CDR3 runs to 10 residues. Germline CDR1 reads DFQATT; CDR2 reads SNEGSKA (reference sequence). CDR3 protein: CSARAGELFF. In nucleotides, the CDR3 is TGCAGTGCTAGAGCCGGGGAGCTGTTTTTT.

The chain employs TRBV28 and TRBJ1-2; possibly TRBD1 for D (6 bases). Trimming removed 2 bases at V and 8 bases at J, with 15 bases between. Germline CDR1 reads MDHEN; CDR2 reads SYDVKM. The CDR3 extends over 14 amino acids. In DNA, the CDR3 is TGTGCCAGCAGTTTAACTGCAGGGGCAGACGGCTACACCTTC. Protein sequence: CASSLTAGADGYTF.

This chain links TRBV18 with TRBJ1-5; unclear D gene. The V end was cut by 4 bases, the J end by 0 bases, with 4 bases between. The CDR3 is 13 amino acids. Germline lookup yields CDR1 KGHSH and CDR2 LQKENI. This chain's CDR3 is CASSRNSNQPQHF. Here the CDR3 DNA reads TGTGCCAGCTCACGAAATAGCAATCAGCCCCAGCATTTT.

The chain is built from TRBV11-2 and TRBJ1-6; D is unclear. Germline-derived CDR1 and CDR2 are SGHAT and FQNNGV. The CDR3 is 13 residues long. V gave up 1 base and J gave up 9 bases, with 7 bases separating them. The CDR3 sequence is CASSLAQTSPLHF. CDR3 bases: TGTGCCAGCAGCTTAGCCCAGACTTCACCCCTCCACTTT.

The chain uses TRBV4-1 and TRBJ1-2; D ambiguous. The germline V gene has CDR1 MGHRA and CDR2 YSYEKL. The CDR3 runs 16 residues. The V end was cut by 1 base, the J end by 4 bases, with 16 bases between. The CDR3 nucleotides are TGCGCCAGCAGCCAAGTTCCTACCGCCTCAGGCTATGGCTACACCTTC. Translated: CASSQVPTASGYGYTF.

This clone has a handful of counts. The rearrangement uses TRBV28 and TRBJ1-1, with D possibly being TRBD1 (5 bases). The CDR3 has 12 amino acids. The V and J ends lost 2 bases and 7 bases respectively, with 8 bases between them. Germline assignment: CDR1 MDHEN and CDR2 SYDVKM. The CDR3 region has the DNA TGTGCCAGCAGTTTACTGGGGGTTGAAGCTTTCTTT. Amino acids: CASSLLGVEAFF. The full variable domain, with the rest looked up from reference TRBV28 and TRBJ1-1, is DVKVTQSSRYLVKRTGEKVFLECVQDMDHENMFWYRQDPGLGLRLIYFSYDVKMKEKGDIPEGYSVSREKKERFSLILESASTNQTSMYLCASSLLGVEAFFGQGTRLTVV.

This chain connects TRBV10-2 to TRBJ2-3; a possible D gene is TRBD2 (7 bases). Trimming removed 1 base at V and 3 bases at J, with 14 bases between. Looked up from germline, CDR1 is WSHSY and CDR2 is SAAADI. There are 16 residues in the CDR3. CDR3 region: CASSEFRGGRTDTQYF. In DNA form, the CDR3 reads TGCGCCAGCAGTGAGTTTAGGGGGGGGAGAACAGATACGCAGTATTTT.

This chain uses TRBV5-4 with TRBJ1-2; tentatively, D is TRBD1 (5 bases). This CDR3 is 15 amino acids long. Trimming stripped 0 bases from V and 3 bases from J, with 12 bases between. CDR1 is SGHNT and CDR2 is YYREEE in the germline V gene (reference sequence). The CDR3 loop reads CASSLAGGLDYGYTF. DNA of the CDR3: TGTGCCAGCAGCTTGGCCGGGGGGTTGGACTATGGCTACACCTTC.

V usage is TRBV7-9 and J usage is TRBJ2-5; no clear D gene. The CDR3 is 15 residues long. CDR1 and CDR2 (germline): SEHNR, FQNEAQ (reference sequence). V lost 6 bases to trimming and J lost 1 base, with 15 bases between them. The CDR3 DNA is TGTGCCAGCAGTGGATCTACTCAACCCCAAGAGACCCAGTACTTC. Residues: CASSGSTQPQETQYF.

The chain employs TRBV27 and TRBJ1-2; D is unclear. Germline V lookup: CDR1 MNHEY, CDR2 SMNVEV (reference sequence). V was trimmed by 3 bases and J by 0 bases, leaving 11 bases between them. This CDR3 contains 15 residues. CDR3 DNA sequence: TGTGCCAGCAGTTTTGTCGGTCCTCCTAACTATGGCTACACCTTC. Translated: CASSFVGPPNYGYTF.

The J gene is TRBJ1-1, the V gene TRBV18; D remains unclear. This CDR3 has 14 residues. V was cut by 3 bases and J by 2 bases, with 10 bases left in between. Germline CDR1 is KGHSH and CDR2 is LQKENI. DNA for the CDR3: TGTGCCAGCTCACCTGGACGTACAAACACTGAAGCTTTCTTT. Protein sequence: CASSPGRTNTEAFF.

This clone has a single count. The rearrangement uses TRBV6-1 and TRBJ1-2; D possibly corresponds to TRBD1 (6 bases). The CDR3 has 17 amino acids. Germline-derived CDR1 and CDR2 are MNHNS and SASEGT. With 1 base removed from V and 6 bases from J, the gap between germline ends came to 21 bases. CDR3: CASSEEMTAGTRDGYTF. Written as DNA, the CDR3 is TGTGCCAGCAGTGAAGAAATGACGGCGGGGACAAGGGATGGCTACACCTTC.

The rearrangement uses TRBV10-3 and TRBJ2-3; no clear D. This CDR3 has 15 amino acids. V lost 7 bases to trimming and J lost 0 bases, with 14 bases between them. Germline V CDR1 and CDR2: ENHRY, SYGVKD. CDR3 DNA sequence: TGTGCCATCACCGAGTATTCCTTCAGCACAGATACGCAGTATTTT. It specifies CAITEYSFSTDTQYF.

The chain links TRBV19 to TRBJ1-5; TRBD1 matches 7 bases. The CDR3 has 16 residues. The germline V gene encodes CDR1 LNHDA and CDR2 SQIVND (reference sequence). The trim removed 4 bases at V and 6 bases at J, leaving 12 bases unmatched. CDR3 amino acids: CASSKVQGGPPQPQHF. Here the CDR3 DNA reads TGTGCCAGTAGTAAAGTTCAGGGGGGGCCCCCTCAGCCCCAGCATTTT.

The chain uses TRBV9 and TRBJ2-2, with D possibly matching TRBD2 (6 bases). The V end was cut by 4 bases, the J end by 2 bases, with 12 bases between. The germline CDR1 and CDR2 sequences are SGDLS and YYNGEE. The CDR3 is made up of 15 amino acids. CDR3 region: CASSYRDSNTGELFF. The CDR3 region has the DNA TGTGCCAGCAGCTACCGGGACTCCAACACCGGGGAGCTGTTTTTT.

The rearrangement joins TRBV7-9 to TRBJ1-2, with D unclear. V lost 3 bases, J lost 3 bases, and 17 bases lay in between. Germline CDR1 is SEHNR and CDR2 is FQNEAQ (reference sequence). The CDR3 is 16 amino acids. The CDR3 DNA reads as TGTGCCAGCAGCTTGGGAAGGACCGGAAATGACTATGGCTACACCTTC. Protein: CASSLGRTGNDYGYTF.

J is TRBJ1-5 and V is TRBV20-1; D not resolved. Germline loops: CDR1 DFQATT, CDR2 SNEGSKA (reference sequence). Trimming shortened V by 3 bases and J by 0 bases, and 9 bases separated the two germline ends. The CDR3 consists of 14 residues. CDR3 sequence reads: CSASGLYSNQPQHF. The CDR3 nucleotides are TGCAGTGCTAGTGGTCTTTATAGCAATCAGCCCCAGCATTTT.

The chain is built from TRBV3-1 (or the pseudogene TRBV3-2) and TRBJ2-1, with TRBD2 identical over 8 bases. V was pared by 4 bases and J by 8 bases, with 4 bases of the junction left unmatched. CDR1 LGHDT and CDR2 YNNKEL come from the germline V gene (reference sequence). There are 13 residues in the CDR3. For the CDR3, the DNA is TGTGCCAGCAGCCTGCCGACTAGCGATGAGCAGTTCTTC. This encodes CASSLPTSDEQFF.